The T cell receptor beta chain under discussion was sequenced for a study of vaccination and CD4 T cells after COVID-19. Points on this clonotype: Its antigen is not known.

With the Oncomine TCR Beta short-read assay, DNA from cultured CD4+ T cells was sequenced. TCRdb redid the calling of the PCR reads with MiXCR, one entry per CDR3 protein. The data hold more than 9,500 distinct CDR3 sequences, with 50% to 55% observed a single time. This CDR3 is 14 amino acids long. The germline V gene has CDR1 LNHNV and CDR2 YYDKDF (reference sequence). The ends lost 0 bases at V and 9 bases at J; junction bases unmatched: 3. Treatment here: 10-day PBMC culture with coronavirus spike peptide pools or control peptides (ViraFEST assay). The TCR sequence derives from a human donor with COVID-19. The material was cultured CD4+ T cells from blood, obtained after SARS-CoV-2 vaccination. This chain connects TRBV15 to TRBJ2-1; 9 bases fit TRBD2. CDR3 in DNA: TGTGCCACCAGCAGAGAGGGACTAGCTGGTGAGCAGTTCTTC. This translates into CATSREGLAGEQFF.